This T cell receptor beta chain comes out of a study of shared clonotypes between healthy human individuals. Whole-study context: The donor pool was made up of a couple of women and three men aged 18 to 49.

All donors were healthy HIV-negative adults lacking recent acute infections or vaccinations. From CD4+ cells came CD45RA+ naive and CD45RA-negative memory subsets. This table comes from immunoSEQ multiplex PCR, and its TCRdb copy is limited to in-frame clones, with some not included. The data hold roughly 1.4 million clones, with approximately 98.5% observed a single time. The germline V gene encodes CDR1 MDHEN and CDR2 SYDVKM. V lost 6 bases, J lost 2 bases, and 7 bases lay in between. CDR3 length equals 12 residues. The sequence was obtained from a man aged 25-40 years in good health. The chain recombines TRBV28 with TRBJ1-2; D is uncertain. Sequenced input: naive CD4+ T cells sorted from blood. The subset here: CD45RA+ positively selected. The CDR3 sequence: CASRPGNYGYTF. The CDR3 DNA reads TGTGCCAGCAGACCAGGAAACTATGGCTACACCTTC.